This T cell receptor (beta chain) was captured by sequencing in a study of T cells after somatic rescue of genetic block. Data came from immunoSEQ multiplex PCR; TCRdb stores just in-frame clones and leaves some out. This table has about 52,000 clones, 90% to 96% appearing once. This CDR3 is 12 amino acids long. The V gene end was trimmed by 4 bases and the J gene end by 4 bases; junction bases not matched to a gene: 0. From germline, CDR1 is SGHTA and CDR2 FQGNSA. The sequencing sample was made of peripheral blood mononuclear cells (PBMCs). This chain connects TRBV7-2 to TRBJ2-5; 7 bases line up with TRBD2. The clonotype comes from a child less than two years old. Written as DNA, the CDR3 is TGTGCCAGCAGCTGGACTAGAGAGACCCAGTACTTC. This translates into CASSWTRETQYF.